This entry features one T cell receptor beta chain sequence. This record belongs to a study of cytomegalovirus exposure and HLA in healthy donors. V was shortened by 5 bases and J by 0 bases, with 15 bases between the two germline ends. Germline values: CDR1 SGHTA, CDR2 FQGTGA. The CDR3 is 16 amino acids. PCR amplification relied on 60 Vbeta primers (plus 13 Jbeta primers). Clones were sequenced by immunoSEQ multiplex PCR, and TCRdb holds only the in-frame ones, with some missing. The sample includes over 150,000 clones, roughly 81% of them seen just once. The clonotype was recovered from a woman between 45 and 60 years old in good health and CMV-seronegative. Material for sequencing was PBMCs. The chain links TRBV7-3 to TRBJ2-3; weak D call: TRBD2 (7 bases). CDR3 in DNA: TGTGCCAGCAGCCCATGGGGGGGGCCGAGCACAGATACGCAGTATTTT. Protein sequence: CASSPWGGPSTDTQYF.